This TCR beta chain appears in the sequencing data of a study of shared clonotypes between healthy human individuals. On this clone: Its target is not known.

Study-wide results and caveats: Naive subsets usually exceeded memory subsets in estimated richness.

Germline loops: CDR1 SEHNR, CDR2 FQNEAQ (reference sequence). V was pared by 2 bases and J by 6 bases, with 27 bases between. The CDR3 length is 19 residues. The method was immunoSEQ multiplex PCR; TCRdb's version includes in-frame clones alone and lacks a portion of them. The data contain around 2.1 million clones, 95% of them singletons. The receptor comes from a man younger than 30 in good health. The J gene is TRBJ2-3, the V gene TRBV7-9; D may be TRBD2 (7 bases). Input material: naive CD4+ T cells sorted from blood. The subset is: CD45RA+ positively selected. This CDR3 is CASSLPGLGGGLKWDTQYF. DNA of the CDR3: TGTGCCAGCAGCTTACCCGGACTAGGAGGGGGTTTGAAGTGGGATACGCAGTATTTT.